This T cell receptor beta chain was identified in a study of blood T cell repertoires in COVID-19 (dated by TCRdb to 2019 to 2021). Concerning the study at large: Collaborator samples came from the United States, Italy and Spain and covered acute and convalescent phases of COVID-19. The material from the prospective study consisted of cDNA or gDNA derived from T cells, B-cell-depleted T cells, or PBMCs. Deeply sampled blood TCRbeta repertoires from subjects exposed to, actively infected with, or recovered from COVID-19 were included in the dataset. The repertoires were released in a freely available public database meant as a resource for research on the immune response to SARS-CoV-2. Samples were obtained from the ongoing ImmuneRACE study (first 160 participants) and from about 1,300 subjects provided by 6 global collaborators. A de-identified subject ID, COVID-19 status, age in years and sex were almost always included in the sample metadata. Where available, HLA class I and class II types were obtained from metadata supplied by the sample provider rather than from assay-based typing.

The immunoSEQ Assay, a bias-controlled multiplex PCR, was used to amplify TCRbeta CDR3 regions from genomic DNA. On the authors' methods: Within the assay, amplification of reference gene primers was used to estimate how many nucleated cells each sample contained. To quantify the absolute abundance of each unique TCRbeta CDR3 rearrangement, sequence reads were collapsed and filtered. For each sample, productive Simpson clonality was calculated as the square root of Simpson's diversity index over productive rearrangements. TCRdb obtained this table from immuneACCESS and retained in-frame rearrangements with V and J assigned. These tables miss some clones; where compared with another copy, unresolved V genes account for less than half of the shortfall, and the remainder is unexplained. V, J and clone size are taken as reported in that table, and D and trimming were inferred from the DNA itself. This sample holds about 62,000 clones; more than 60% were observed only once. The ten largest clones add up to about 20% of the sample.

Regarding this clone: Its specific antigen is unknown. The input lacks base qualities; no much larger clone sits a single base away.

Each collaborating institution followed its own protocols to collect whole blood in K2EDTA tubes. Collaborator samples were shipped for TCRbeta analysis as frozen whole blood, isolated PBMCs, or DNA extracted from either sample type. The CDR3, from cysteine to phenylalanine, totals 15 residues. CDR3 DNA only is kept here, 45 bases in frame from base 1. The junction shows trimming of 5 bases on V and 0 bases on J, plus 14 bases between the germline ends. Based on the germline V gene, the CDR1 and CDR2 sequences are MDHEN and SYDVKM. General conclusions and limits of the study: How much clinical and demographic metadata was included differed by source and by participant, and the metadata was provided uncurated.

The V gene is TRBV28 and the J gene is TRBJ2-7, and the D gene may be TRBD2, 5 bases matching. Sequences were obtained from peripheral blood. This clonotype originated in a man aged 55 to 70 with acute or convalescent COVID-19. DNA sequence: TGTGCCAGCAGTCCGGCCCTCGGGGTCTCCTACGAGCAGTACTTC. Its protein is CASSPALGVSYEQYF.